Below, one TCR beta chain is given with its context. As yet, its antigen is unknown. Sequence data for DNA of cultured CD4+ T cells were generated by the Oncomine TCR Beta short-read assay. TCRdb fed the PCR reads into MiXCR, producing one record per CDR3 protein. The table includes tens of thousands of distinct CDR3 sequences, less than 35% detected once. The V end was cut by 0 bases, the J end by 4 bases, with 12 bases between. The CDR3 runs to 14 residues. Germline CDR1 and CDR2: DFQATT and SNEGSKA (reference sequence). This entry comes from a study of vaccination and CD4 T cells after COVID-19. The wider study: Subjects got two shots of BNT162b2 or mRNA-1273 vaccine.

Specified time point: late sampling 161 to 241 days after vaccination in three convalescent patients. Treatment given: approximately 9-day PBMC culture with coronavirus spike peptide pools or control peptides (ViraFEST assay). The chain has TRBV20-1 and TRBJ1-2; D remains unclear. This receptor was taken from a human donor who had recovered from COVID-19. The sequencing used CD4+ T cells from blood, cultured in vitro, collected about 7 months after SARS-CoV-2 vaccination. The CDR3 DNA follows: TGCAGTGCTAGAGATCACCGGGCCCTCTATGGCTACACCTTC. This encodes CSARDHRALYGYTF.